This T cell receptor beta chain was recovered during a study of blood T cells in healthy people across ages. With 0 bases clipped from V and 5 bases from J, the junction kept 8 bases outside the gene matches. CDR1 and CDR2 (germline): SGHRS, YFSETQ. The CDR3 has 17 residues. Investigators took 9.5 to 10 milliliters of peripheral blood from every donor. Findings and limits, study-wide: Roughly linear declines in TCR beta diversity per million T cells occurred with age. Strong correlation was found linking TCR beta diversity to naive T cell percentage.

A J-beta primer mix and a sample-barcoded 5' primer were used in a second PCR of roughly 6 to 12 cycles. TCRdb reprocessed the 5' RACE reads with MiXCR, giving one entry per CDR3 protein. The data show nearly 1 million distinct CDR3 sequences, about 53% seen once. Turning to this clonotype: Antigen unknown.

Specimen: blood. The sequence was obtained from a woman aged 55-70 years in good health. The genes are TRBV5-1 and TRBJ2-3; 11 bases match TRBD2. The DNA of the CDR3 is TGCGCCAGCAGCTTGGGGACTAGACTAGCGGGGAGAGATACGCAGTATTTT. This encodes CASSLGTRLAGRDTQYF.